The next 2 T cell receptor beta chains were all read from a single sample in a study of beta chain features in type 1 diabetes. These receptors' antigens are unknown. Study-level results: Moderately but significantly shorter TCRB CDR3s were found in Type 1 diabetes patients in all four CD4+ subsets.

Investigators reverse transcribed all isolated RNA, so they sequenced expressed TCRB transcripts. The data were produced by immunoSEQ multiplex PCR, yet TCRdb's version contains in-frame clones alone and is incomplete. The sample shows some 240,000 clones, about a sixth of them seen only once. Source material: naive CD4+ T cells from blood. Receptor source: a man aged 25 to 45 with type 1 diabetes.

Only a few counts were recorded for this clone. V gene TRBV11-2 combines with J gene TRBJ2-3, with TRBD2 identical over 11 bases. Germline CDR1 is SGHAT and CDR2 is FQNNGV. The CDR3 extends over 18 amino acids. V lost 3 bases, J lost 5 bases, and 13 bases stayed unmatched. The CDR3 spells CASSFLPTTSGEGDTQYF. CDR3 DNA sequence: TGTGCCAGCAGCTTCCTCCCGACGACTAGCGGGGAGGGAGATACGCAGTATTTT.

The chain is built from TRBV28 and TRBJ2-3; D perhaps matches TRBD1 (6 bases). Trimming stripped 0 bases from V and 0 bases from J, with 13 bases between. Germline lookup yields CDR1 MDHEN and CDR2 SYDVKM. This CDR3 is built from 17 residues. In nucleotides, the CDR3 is TGTGCCAGCAGTTTATGGACAGGAAGTGCTAGCACAGATACGCAGTATTTT. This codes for CASSLWTGSASTDTQYF. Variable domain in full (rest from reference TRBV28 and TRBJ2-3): DVKVTQSSRYLVKRTGEKVFLECVQDMDHENMFWYRQDPGLGLRLIYFSYDVKMKEKGDIPEGYSVSREKKERFSLILESASTNQTSMYLCASSLWTGSASTDTQYFGPGTRLTVL.